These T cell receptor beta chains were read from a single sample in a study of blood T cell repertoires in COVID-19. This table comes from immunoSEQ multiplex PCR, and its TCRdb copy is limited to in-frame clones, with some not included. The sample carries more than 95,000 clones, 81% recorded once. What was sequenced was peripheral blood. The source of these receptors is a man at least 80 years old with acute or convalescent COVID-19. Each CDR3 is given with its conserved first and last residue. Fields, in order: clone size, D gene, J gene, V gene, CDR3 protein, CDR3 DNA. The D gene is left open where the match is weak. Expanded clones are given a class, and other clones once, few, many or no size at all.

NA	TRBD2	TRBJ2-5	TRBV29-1	CSAAQGGPRETQYF	TGCAGCGCCGCCCAGGGAGGGCCTAGGGAGACCCAGTACTTC
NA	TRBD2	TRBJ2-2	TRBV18	CASSPSLAGGFTGELFF	TGTGCCAGCTCACCCTCACTAGCGGGAGGCTTCACCGGGGAGCTGTTTTTT
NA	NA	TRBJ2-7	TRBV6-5	CASTAGQSYEQYF	TGTGCCAGCACCGCGGGACAGTCCTACGAGCAGTACTTC
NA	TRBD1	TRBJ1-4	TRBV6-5	CASVLNRGRGEKLFF	TGTGCCAGCGTTTTAAACAGGGGGCGCGGTGAAAAACTGTTTTTT
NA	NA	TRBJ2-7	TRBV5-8	CASSLTGVLREQYF	TGTGCCAGCAGCTTGACCGGAGTCCTTCGAGAACAGTACTTC
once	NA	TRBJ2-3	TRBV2	CASTGEYIRTSTDTQYF	TGTGCCAGCACTGGCGAGTACATTCGGACTAGCACAGATACGCAGTATTTT
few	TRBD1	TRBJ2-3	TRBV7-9	CASSLGQGALTDTQYF	TGTGCCAGCAGCTTAGGACAGGGAGCCCTCACAGATACGCAGTATTTT
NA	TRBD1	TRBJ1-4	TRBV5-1	CASSSRQGGEKLFF	TGCGCCAGCAGTTCCCGACAGGGTGGTGAAAAACTGTTTTTT
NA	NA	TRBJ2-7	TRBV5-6	CASSLIRGGSDEQYF	TGTGCCAGCAGCTTGATTCGAGGGGGTTCTGACGAGCAGTACTTC
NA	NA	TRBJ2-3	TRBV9	CASSVSPADTQYF	TGTGCCAGCAGCGTTTCCCCAGCGGATACGCAGTATTTT
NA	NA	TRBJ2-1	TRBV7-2	CASSLFGRGVKNEQFF	TGTGCCAGCAGCTTGTTTGGCAGGGGGGTAAAGAATGAGCAGTTCTTC
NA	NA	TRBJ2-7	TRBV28	CASSFAGSSYEQYF	TGTGCCAGCAGTTTTGCGGGTAGCTCCTACGAGCAGTACTTC
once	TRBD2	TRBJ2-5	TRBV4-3	CASSLLGLAETQYF	TGCGCCAGCAGCCTCCTTGGACTAGCCGAGACCCAGTACTTC
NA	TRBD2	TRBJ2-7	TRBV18	CASSPTSGSYEQYF	TGTGCCAGCTCACCGACTAGCGGTTCCTACGAGCAGTACTTC
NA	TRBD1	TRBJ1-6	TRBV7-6	CASSDTGGSAPLHF	TGTGCCAGCAGTGATACAGGGGGATCGGCACCCCTCCACTTT
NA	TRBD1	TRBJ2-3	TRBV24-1	CATTGTGGTDTQYF	TGTGCCACCACCGGGACAGGGGGCACAGATACGCAGTATTTT
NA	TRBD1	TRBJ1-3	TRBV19	CASSWDRAAGNTIYF	TGTGCCAGTAGTTGGGACAGGGCGGCCGGAAACACCATATATTTT
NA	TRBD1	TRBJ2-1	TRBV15	CATSRSTGGNNEQFF	TGTGCCACCAGCAGATCGACAGGGGGGAACAATGAGCAGTTCTTC
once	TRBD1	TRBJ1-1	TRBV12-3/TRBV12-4	CASSTTGGTEAFF	TGTGCCAGCAGTACCACAGGGGGCACTGAAGCTTTCTTT
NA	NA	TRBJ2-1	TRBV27	CASPQRGGVEQFF	TGTGCCAGCCCTCAAAGGGGCGGAGTAGAGCAGTTCTTC
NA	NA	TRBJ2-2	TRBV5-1	CASSMGLYTGELFF	TGCGCCAGCAGCATGGGACTTTACACCGGGGAGCTGTTTTTT
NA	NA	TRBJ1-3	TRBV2	CASSENTGSGNTIYF	TGTGCCAGCAGTGAAAATACAGGGTCTGGAAACACCATATATTTT
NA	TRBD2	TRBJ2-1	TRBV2	CASRGTSGSIFEQFF	TGTGCCAGCAGGGGGACTAGCGGGAGTATATTTGAGCAGTTCTTC